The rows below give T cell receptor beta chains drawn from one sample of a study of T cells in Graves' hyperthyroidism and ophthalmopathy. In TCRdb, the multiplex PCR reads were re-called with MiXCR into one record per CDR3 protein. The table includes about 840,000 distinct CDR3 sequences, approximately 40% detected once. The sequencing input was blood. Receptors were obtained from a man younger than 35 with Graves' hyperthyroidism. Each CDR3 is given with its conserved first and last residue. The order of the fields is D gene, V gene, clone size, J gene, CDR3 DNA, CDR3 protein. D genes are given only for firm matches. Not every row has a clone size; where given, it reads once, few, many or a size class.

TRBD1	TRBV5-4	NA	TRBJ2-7	TGTGCCAGCAGCTTCCGGGACAGGGCCAACGAGCAGTACTTC	CASSFRDRANEQYF
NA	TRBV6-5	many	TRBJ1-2	TGTGCCAGCAGTCCCGCTCCCTTGCCTAACTATGGCTACACCTTC	CASSPAPLPNYGYTF
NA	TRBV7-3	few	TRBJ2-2	TGTGCCAGCAGCTTAACCCCTTACACCGGGGAGCTGTTTTTT	CASSLTPYTGELFF
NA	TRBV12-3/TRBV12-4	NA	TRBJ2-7	TGTGCCAGCTCCCGCGGAAACGCGGGCGAGCAGTACTTC	CASSRGNAGEQYF
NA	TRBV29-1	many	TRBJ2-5	TGCAGCGCCTTTAGCGGTACCCAAGAGACCCAGTACTTC	CSAFSGTQETQYF
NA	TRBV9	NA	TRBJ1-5	TGTGCCAGCAGCGGAGATAACAGGGAACAGTCCCAGCATTTT	CASSGDNREQSQHF
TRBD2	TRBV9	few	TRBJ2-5	TGTGCCAGCAGCGTAGTAGGCGGGGGGGCCTTGGAGACCCAGTACTTC	CASSVVGGGALETQYF
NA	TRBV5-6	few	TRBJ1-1	TGTGCCAGCGCCCGCAGGTGGAACACTGAAGCTTTCTTT	CASARRWNTEAFF
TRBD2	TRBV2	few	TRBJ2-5	TGTGCCAGCAGCCTCGATCTGATAGCGGGGGAGACCCAGTACTTC	CASSLDLIAGETQYF
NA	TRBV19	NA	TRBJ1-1	TGTGCCTGGACTGCGAACACTGAAGCTTTCTTT	CAWTANTEAFF
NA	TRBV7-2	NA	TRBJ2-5	TGTGCCAGCAGCCATCCGGAGTTGGAGACCCAGTACTTC	CASSHPELETQYF
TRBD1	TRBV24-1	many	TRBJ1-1	TGTGCCACCAGTGATCCATGGACAGGGTGGAACACTGAAGCTTTCTTT	CATSDPWTGWNTEAFF
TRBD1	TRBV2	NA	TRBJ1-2	TGTGCCAGCAGTGAGGACAGGTACGCATCTTCCCATGGCTACACCTTC	CASSEDRYASSHGYTF
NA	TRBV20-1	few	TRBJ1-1	TGCAGTGCTAGCCTACAGGCATGGGGTAACACTGAAGCTTTCTTT	CSASLQAWGNTEAFF
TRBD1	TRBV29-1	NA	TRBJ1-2	TGCAGCGGAGGAGATACAGGGGTATATGGCTACACCTTC	CSGGDTGVYGYTF
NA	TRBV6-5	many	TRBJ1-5	TGTGCCAGCAGTTACCTGGATCAGCCCCAGCATTTT	CASSYLDQPQHF
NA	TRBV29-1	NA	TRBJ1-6	TGCAGCGTTGAAGGGGGTCAGGGTTCACCCCTCCACTTT	CSVEGGQGSPLHF
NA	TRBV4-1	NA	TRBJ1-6	TGCGCCACCACTAGAGACACGAATTCACCCCTCCACTTT	CATTRDTNSPLHF
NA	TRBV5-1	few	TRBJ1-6	TGCGCCAGCAGCTTCCGGGGCCCTCCCTCCCTACGCCGGCCCCTCCACTTT	CASSFRGPPSLRRPLHF
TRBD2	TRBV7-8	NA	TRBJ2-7	TGTGCCAGCAGCTTAGTTACTAGCGGGAGCGAGCAGTACTTC	CASSLVTSGSEQYF
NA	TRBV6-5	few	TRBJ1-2	TGTGCCAGCAGTTACTCCAGCCCACACAGATTTAACTATGGCTACACCTTC	CASSYSSPHRFNYGYTF
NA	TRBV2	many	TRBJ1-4	TGTGCCAGCAGTAGGACAGTTGCCGGCAATGAAAAACTGTTTTTT	CASSRTVAGNEKLFF